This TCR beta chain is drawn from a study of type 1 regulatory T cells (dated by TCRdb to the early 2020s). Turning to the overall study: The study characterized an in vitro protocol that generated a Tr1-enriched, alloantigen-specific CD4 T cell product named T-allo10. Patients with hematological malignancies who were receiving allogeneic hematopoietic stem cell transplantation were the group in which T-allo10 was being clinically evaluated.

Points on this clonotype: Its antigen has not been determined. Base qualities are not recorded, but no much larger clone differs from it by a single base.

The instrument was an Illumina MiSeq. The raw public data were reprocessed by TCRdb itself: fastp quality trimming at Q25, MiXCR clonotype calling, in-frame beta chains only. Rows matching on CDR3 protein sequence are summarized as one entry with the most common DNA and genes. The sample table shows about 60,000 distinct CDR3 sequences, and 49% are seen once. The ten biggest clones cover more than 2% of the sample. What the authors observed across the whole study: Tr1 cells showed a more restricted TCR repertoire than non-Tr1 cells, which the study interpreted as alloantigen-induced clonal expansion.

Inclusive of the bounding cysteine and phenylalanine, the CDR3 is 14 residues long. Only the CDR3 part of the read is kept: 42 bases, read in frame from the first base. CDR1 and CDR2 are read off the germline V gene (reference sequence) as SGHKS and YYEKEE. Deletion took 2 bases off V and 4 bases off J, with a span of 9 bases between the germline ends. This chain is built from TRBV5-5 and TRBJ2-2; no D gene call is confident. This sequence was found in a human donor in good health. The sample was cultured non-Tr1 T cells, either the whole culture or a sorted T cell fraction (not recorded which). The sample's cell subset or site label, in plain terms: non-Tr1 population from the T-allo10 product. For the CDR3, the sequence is CASSFSTATGELFF. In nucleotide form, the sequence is TGTGCCAGCAGCTTTAGTACAGCCACCGGGGAGCTGTTTTTT.